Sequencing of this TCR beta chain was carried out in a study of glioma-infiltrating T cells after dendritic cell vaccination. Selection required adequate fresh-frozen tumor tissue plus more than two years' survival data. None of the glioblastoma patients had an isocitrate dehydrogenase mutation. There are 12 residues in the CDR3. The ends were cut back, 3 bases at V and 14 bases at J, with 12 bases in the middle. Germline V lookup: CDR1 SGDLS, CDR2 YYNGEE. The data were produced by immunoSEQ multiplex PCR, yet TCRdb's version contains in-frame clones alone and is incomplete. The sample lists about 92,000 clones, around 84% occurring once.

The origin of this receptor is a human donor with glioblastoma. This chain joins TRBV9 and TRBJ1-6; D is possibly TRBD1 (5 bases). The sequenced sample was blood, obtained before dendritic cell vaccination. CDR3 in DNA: TGTGCCAGCAGCGGACCGGGACTTTCCCTCCACTTT. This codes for CASSGPGLSLHF.